The TCR beta chain described here comes from a study of blood T cell repertoires in COVID-19. About the study: From the United States, Italy and Spain came samples of acute and convalescent COVID-19. The analysed material was cDNA or gDNA that came from T cells, B-cell-depleted T cells, or PBMCs.

Measured with immunoSEQ multiplex PCR; TCRdb has only the in-frame clones, and not every one. The sample lists some 140,000 clones; just under 85% were seen once. With 4 bases clipped from V and 7 bases from J, the junction kept 2 bases outside the gene matches. The germline V gene encodes CDR1 SQVTM and CDR2 ANQGSEA. This CDR3 has 13 amino acids. Those who participated ranged in age from 18 to 89 years and resided in about two dozen US areas. This chain links TRBV29-1 with TRBJ1-6; 9 nucleotides match TRBD1. The receptor was isolated from a man aged 50 to 60 who had recovered from COVID-19. What was sequenced was PBMCs or T cells enriched from blood (not recorded which). CDR3 protein: CSVGQGGNSPLHF. The CDR3, as DNA: TGCAGCGTTGGACAGGGGGGAAATTCACCCCTCCACTTT. The full variable domain, with the rest looked up from reference TRBV29-1 and TRBJ1-6, is SAVISQKPSRDICQRGTSLTIQCQVDSQVTMMFWYRQQPGQSLTLIATANQGSEATYESGFVIDKFPISRPNLTFSTLTVSNMSPEDSSIYLCSVGQGGNSPLHFGNGTRLTVT.